Presented here are 27 T cell receptor beta chains from one specimen sequenced in a study of circulating and synovial CD4+ cells in juvenile arthritis. Measured with immunoSEQ multiplex PCR; TCRdb has only the in-frame clones, and not every one. The sample contains under 35,000 clones, about 95% of which appear only once. The sequenced material came from CD4+ T cells from blood. The receptors were sampled from a human donor with juvenile idiopathic arthritis.

This clone was picked up one time. The CDR3 region is CASSLKLTGAGGQETQYF. The DNA of the CDR3 is TGTGCCAGCAGCCTCAAATTGACGGGAGCCGGTGGGCAAGAGACCCAGTACTTC. The V call is TRBV5-4, the J call TRBJ2-5; a possible D gene is TRBD2 (6 bases). The CDR3 is 18 residues long. V was clipped by 4 bases and J by 2 bases, with 24 bases between them. The germline V gene encodes CDR1 SGHNT and CDR2 YYREEE (reference sequence).

V and J are TRBV10-3 and TRBJ2-7, with D maybe TRBD2 (5 bases). The CDR3 loop spans 12 amino acids. V lost 11 bases, J lost 2 bases, and 13 bases lay in between. CDR1 is ENHRY, CDR2 SYGVKD, per germline. CDR3 DNA: TGTGCCCTTGGAGCGGATCCCTACGAGCAGTACTTC. This sequence encodes CALGADPYEQYF.

This sequence joins TRBV27 and TRBJ2-7, with TRBD2 as a possible D gene (6 bases). The CDR3 has 15 amino acids. V gave up 2 bases and J gave up 1 base, with 12 bases separating them. CDR1 is MNHEY, CDR2 SMNVEV, per germline (reference sequence). The CDR3 DNA reads as TGTGCCAGCAGTTTAGGAGGGTTCCTTTCCTACGAGCAGTACTTC. It yields the protein CASSLGGFLSYEQYF.

The rearrangement links TRBV28 to TRBJ2-5; TRBD1 agrees at 8 bases. Germline values: CDR1 MDHEN, CDR2 SYDVKM. This CDR3 spans 14 amino acids. V lost 5 bases to trimming and J lost 1 base; unmatched junction nucleotides: 3. DNA of the CDR3: TGTGCCAGCAGTGACACAGGGGGCCAAGAGACCCAGTACTTC. Translating it yields CASSDTGGQETQYF.

The chain joins TRBV18 to TRBJ2-7, with a tentative D call TRBD1 (6 bases). V was cut by 3 bases and J by 6 bases, with 15 bases left in between. CDR1 is KGHSH, CDR2 LQKENI, per germline. CDR3 length: 14 amino acids. CDR3 loop: CASSPGHTGPEQYF. DNA of the CDR3: TGTGCCAGCTCACCGGGCCACACAGGGCCCGAGCAGTACTTC.

On this clone itself: Other DNA sequences in the sample encode the same CDR3. The gene calls are TRBV7-9 and TRBJ1-6; 10 bases agree with TRBD1. Losses at the gene ends were 4 bases for V and 8 bases for J; bases not matched to a gene: 5. This CDR3 spans 15 amino acids. The germline V gene has CDR1 SEHNR and CDR2 FQNEAQ (reference sequence). This CDR3 reads CASSSRQGAYSPLHF. The CDR3 region has the DNA TGTGCCAGCAGCTCCCGACAGGGGGCCTATTCACCCCTCCACTTT.

The CDR3 DNA reads TGTGCCAGCTTCCGGGAAAAAGGGCATGGCTACACCTTC. Translating it yields CASFREKGHGYTF. J is TRBJ1-2 and V is TRBV5-6; no firm D call. Germline V gene lookup returns CDR1 SGHDT and CDR2 YYEEEE. The length of the CDR3 is 13 residues. Deletions cut 7 bases from V and 6 bases from J, with 16 bases between.

The J gene is TRBJ2-3, the V gene TRBV19; unclear D gene. The length of the CDR3 is 12 residues. Trimming pared 3 bases from V and 5 bases from J, leaving 6 bases between. Per the germline V gene, CDR1 is LNHDA and CDR2 is SQIVND (reference sequence). The CDR3 DNA reads as TGTGCCAGTAGTATTACGCGAGATACGCAGTATTTT. This codes for CASSITRDTQYF.

The chain joins TRBV6-6 to TRBJ1-1, with 10 bases fitting TRBD1. The CDR3 has 15 residues. V lost 5 bases and J lost 1; bases outside the gene matches: 4. Per the germline V gene, CDR1 is MNHNY and CDR2 is SVGAGI (reference sequence). The CDR3 DNA reads TGTGCCAGCAGTCCGTGGACAGGGGGGAACACTGAAGCTTTCTTT. This translates into CASSPWTGGNTEAFF.

The chain uses TRBV11-2 and TRBJ2-1, with a tentative D call TRBD2 (6 bases). Trimming pared 6 bases from V and 0 bases from J, leaving 9 bases between. CDR1 and CDR2 (germline): SGHAT, FQNNGV. The CDR3 consists of 14 residues. The CDR3 DNA sequence: TGTGCCAGCAGAACCGGGAGCTCCTACAATGAGCAGTTCTTC. Its protein product is CASRTGSSYNEQFF.

CDR3 loop: CAWSGDRGLGQPQHF. CDR3 bases: TGTGCCTGGAGTGGAGACAGGGGGCTGGGTCAGCCCCAGCATTTT. The rearrangement links TRBV30 to TRBJ1-5; TRBD1 matches 10 bases. Per the germline V gene, CDR1 is GTSNPN and CDR2 is SVGIG (reference sequence). With 1 base clipped from V and 6 bases from J, the junction kept 6 bases outside the gene matches. This CDR3 spans 15 amino acids.

This clone occurred once. This rearrangement joins TRBV5-1 to TRBJ1-4; 8 nucleotides agree with TRBD1. With 4 bases clipped from V and 7 bases from J, the junction kept 9 bases outside the gene matches. This CDR3 has 15 residues. CDR1 and CDR2 (germline): SGHRS, YFSETQ. The chain's CDR3 is CASSADRGGGEKLFF. The DNA of the CDR3 is TGCGCCAGCAGCGCCGACAGGGGCGGGGGTGAAAAACTGTTTTTT. Together with reference TRBV5-1 and TRBJ1-4, the CDR3 gives the full variable domain: KAGVTQTPRYLIKTRGQQVTLSCSPISGHRSVSWYQQTPGQGLQFLFEYFSETQRNKGNFPGRFSGRQFSNSRSEMNVSTLELGDSALYLCASSADRGGGEKLFFGSGTQLSVL.

This chain connects TRBV29-1 to TRBJ1-2, with D unresolved. This CDR3 comprises 11 residues. Trimming stripped 6 bases from V and 5 bases from J, with 10 bases between. Germline V gene sequence: CDR1 SQVTM, CDR2 ANQGSEA. The CDR3, as DNA: TGCAGCGTGACGTCAGGTTATGGCTACACCTTC. It yields the protein CSVTSGYGYTF.

A single count supports this clone. This chain links TRBV11-3 with TRBJ2-2; 15 bases are shared with TRBD2. The V segment lost 5 bases and the J segment 5 bases; nucleotides outside the gene matches: 6. The germline gives CDR1 SGHNT, CDR2 YENEEA. CDR3 length: 17 residues. The CDR3 region is CASSPRGLAGGTGELFF. The CDR3 DNA follows: TGTGCCAGCAGCCCAAGGGGACTAGCGGGAGGAACCGGGGAGCTGTTTTTT.

V usage is TRBV6-5 and J usage is TRBJ1-3, with no clear D. Germline CDR1 and CDR2: MNHEY and SVGAGI. V was shortened by 5 bases and J by 3 bases, with 2 bases between the two germline ends. The CDR3 contains 11 residues. CDR3: CASSHGNTIYF. The CDR3 nucleotides read TGTGCCAGCAGTCATGGAAACACCATATATTTT.

V gene TRBV5-1 combines with J gene TRBJ2-1, with 12 bases lining up with TRBD2. Per the germline V gene, CDR1 is SGHRS and CDR2 is YFSETQ. The V gene end was trimmed by 4 bases and the J gene end by 6 bases; junction bases not matched to a gene: 5. The CDR3 consists of 15 residues. CDR3 amino acids: CASSLLAGGGNEQFF. Here the CDR3 DNA reads TGCGCCAGCAGCCTTCTAGCGGGGGGGGGCAATGAGCAGTTCTTC.

The genes are TRBV27 and TRBJ2-7, with 10 bases identical to TRBD1. This CDR3 has 18 residues. Trimming removed 7 bases from V and 2 bases from J; junction bases left unmatched: 17. Germline CDR1 reads MNHEY; CDR2 reads SMNVEV (reference sequence). Here the CDR3 reads CASKPGTGVRLRPYEQYF. The CDR3 DNA follows: TGTGCCAGCAAACCCGGGACAGGGGTTAGATTGCGACCCTACGAGCAGTACTTC.

The chain joins TRBV6-6 to TRBJ2-4; D gene uncertain. Trimming left V 2 bases short and J 3 bases short, with 8 bases between. The CDR3 has 14 residues. Germline V gives CDR1 MNHNY, CDR2 SVGAGI (reference sequence). The DNA of the CDR3 is TGTGCCAGCAGTTACGCGGCAGTCAAAAACATTCAGTACTTC. Translated, it gives CASSYAAVKNIQYF.

V and J are TRBV5-1 and TRBJ2-7; D might be TRBD1 (5 bases). CDR1 is SGHRS, CDR2 YFSETQ, per germline. Trimming stripped 1 base from V and 1 base from J, with 24 bases between. The CDR3 runs 19 residues. CDR3 nucleotide sequence: TGCGCCAGCAGCTTGAGGGGTGAACGCGCCTTTCCTAAGTCCTACGAGCAGTACTTC. Translated: CASSLRGERAFPKSYEQYF.

This clone was seen more than once but under ten times. V gene TRBV4-1 combines with J gene TRBJ1-3; no reliable D call. The CDR3 consists of 16 residues. The germline CDR1 and CDR2 sequences are MGHRA and YSYEKL. Trimming took off 0 bases at V and 1 base at J, with 10 bases between the two ends. CDR3 nucleotide sequence: TGCGCCAGCAGCCAAGAACCGTCGGGTTCTGGAAACACCATATATTTT. It is translated as CASSQEPSGSGNTIYF.

Notes on this clone: One end of the junction fails to match germline, which may point to a read error. Other nucleotide sequences in the sample specify the same CDR3. This chain connects TRBV30 to TRBJ1-6; D is possibly TRBD1 (6 bases). Germline loops: CDR1 GTSNPN, CDR2 SVGIG (reference sequence). This CDR3 contains 15 residues. As DNA, the CDR3 is TGTGCCTGGAGTGTACGTCGGCAGGGGAATTCCCCCCTCCACTTT. This gives the protein CAWSVRRQGNSPLHF. Full variable domain (missing parts from reference TRBV30 and TRBJ1-6): SQTIHQWPATLVQPVGSPLSLECTVEGTSNPNLYWYRQAAGRGLQLLFYSVGIGQISSEVPQNLSASRPQDRQFILSSKKLLLSDSGFYLCAWSVRRQGNSPLHFGNGTRLTVT.

The V and J genes are TRBV11-2 and TRBJ2-6, with 8 positions matching TRBD1. V shed 5 bases and J 2 bases; nucleotides not matched to a gene: 8. CDR1 is SGHAT and CDR2 is FQNNGV in the germline V gene. The CDR3 loop spans 17 amino acids. The CDR3 is CASSARTGPAGANVLTF. For the CDR3, the DNA is TGTGCCAGCAGCGCTAGGACAGGGCCCGCTGGGGCCAACGTCCTGACTTTC.

This chain uses TRBV25-1 with TRBJ1-2; 10 nucleotides align to TRBD1. The CDR3 contains 15 residues. With 4 bases clipped from V and 6 bases from J, the junction kept 8 bases outside the gene matches. Germline V gene sequence: CDR1 MGHDK, CDR2 SYGVNS. The CDR3 nucleotides read TGTGCCAGCAGTGGAAGACAGGGGGCACAGAATGGCTACACCTTC. It yields the protein CASSGRQGAQNGYTF.

The genes are TRBV19 and TRBJ2-2; 7 bases are a match to TRBD1. Germline assignment: CDR1 LNHDA and CDR2 SQIVND (reference sequence). The J segment lost 2 bases and the V segment lost 9 bases, leaving 12 bases of the junction unmatched. The CDR3 spans 16 residues. CDR3 protein: CASELRTGANTGELFF. DNA of the CDR3: TGTGCCAGCGAGCTCAGGACAGGAGCAAACACCGGGGAGCTGTTTTTT. Variable domain in full (rest from reference TRBV19 and TRBJ2-2): DGGITQSPKYLFRKEGQNVTLSCEQNLNHDAMYWYRQDPGQGLRLIYYSQIVNDFQKGDIAEGYSVSREKKESFPLTVTSAQKNPTAFYLCASELRTGANTGELFFGEGSRLTVL.

Here the CDR3 DNA reads TGCGCCAGCAGCTCCAGGGAACGAGGAACGGACTATGGCTACACCTTC. Its protein product is CASSSRERGTDYGYTF. V usage is TRBV5-1 and J usage is TRBJ1-2; the D gene is possibly TRBD1 (5 bases). Trimming took 3 bases from V and 3 from J, leaving 18 bases between them. The CDR3 totals 16 residues. Germline V gene sequence: CDR1 SGHRS, CDR2 YFSETQ.

The chain couples TRBV5-4 to TRBJ1-1; TRBD1 matches at 8 bases. The CDR3 extends over 14 amino acids. Germline trimming cut 4 bases from V and 5 bases from J; bases unmatched to any gene: 7. Germline V gene lookup returns CDR1 SGHNT and CDR2 YYREEE (reference sequence). Here the CDR3 DNA reads TGTGCCAGCAGCCTCCGGGACAGGAGTACTGAAGCTTTCTTT. Translated: CASSLRDRSTEAFF.

This sequence joins TRBV7-8 and TRBJ2-7; 11 positions match TRBD1. V gave up 5 bases and J gave up 2 bases; unmatched junction bases: 5. Germline loops: CDR1 SGHVS, CDR2 FQNEAQ. The CDR3 is made up of 15 amino acids. CDR3 sequence reads: CASSERGQGAYEQYF. The DNA for the CDR3 is TGTGCCAGCAGCGAAAGGGGACAGGGGGCCTACGAGCAGTACTTC.